This is a list of T cell receptor beta chains from one sample in a study of cytomegalovirus exposure and HLA in healthy donors. Only in-frame clones appear in the TCRdb table, and some are missing; sequencing was by immunoSEQ multiplex PCR. This table holds around 120,000 clones, around 83% found once. The sample was PBMCs. The receptor source for this set is a girl aged 2-9 years in good health and CMV-seronegative. CDR3s include the opening cysteine and the closing phenylalanine or tryptophan. A D gene is named only where the DNA matches it firmly.

v_call	j_call	d_call	cdr3_aa
TRBV18	TRBJ1-2	TRBD1	CASSPNPPGQGYGYTF
TRBV30	TRBJ2-7	.	CAWESVPDPRREQYF
TRBV9	TRBJ2-5	.	CASGGGYRETQYF
TRBV7-6	TRBJ2-2	TRBD2	CASSLATSGVTGELFF
TRBV30	TRBJ1-3	.	CACGRPGNTIYF
TRBV13	TRBJ2-5	.	CASSLGRGETQYF
TRBV10-3	TRBJ2-4	.	CAISESMGARLNIQYF
TRBV27	TRBJ2-1	.	CASSLASWSGNNEQFF
TRBV30	TRBJ1-2	.	CAWKRFGSANYGYTF
TRBV2	TRBJ2-7	TRBD2	CASSEVTSQNEQYF
TRBV15	TRBJ1-1	.	CATSRDRGGSTEAFF
TRBV5-1	TRBJ2-5	.	CASSLVLAQETQYF
TRBV4-1	TRBJ2-1	.	CASSQGGYNEQFF
TRBV7-3	TRBJ2-5	.	CASSLLGLTQETQYF
TRBV28	TRBJ1-2	TRBD1	CASRPGTGFFGYTF
TRBV28	TRBJ2-5	.	CASSLLGVGQETQYF
TRBV19	TRBJ2-7	TRBD1	CASSGTGGYEQYF